This T cell receptor (beta chain) was sequenced for a study of CD8 T cells in ankylosing spondylitis. The germline gives CDR1 SEHNR, CDR2 FQNEAQ (reference sequence). The CDR3 has 16 residues. V was trimmed by 1 base and J by 3 bases, leaving 14 bases between them. In regard to this clonotype: Antigen specificity is unknown.

Overall study findings and caveats: There was a TCR beta motif, made of several highly homologous variants, that appeared characteristic of ankylosing spondylitis blood. Certain motif variants had earlier been reported in reactive arthritis synovial fluid and blood. Disease-linked clones were reportedly significantly enriched in matched ankylosing spondylitis synovial fluid. The authors found the disease-linked clones to be CD8+ and relatively rare in peripheral blood.

TCRdb reanalysed the 5' RACE reads using MiXCR and keeps one entry per CDR3 protein. The table records approximately 340,000 distinct CDR3 sequences, 14% to 15% of them present only once. Sequencing was done on a sample of blood, either unsorted or a sorted T cell fraction (not recorded which). This chain uses TRBV7-9 with TRBJ2-3, with D tentatively TRBD1 (5 bases). This sequence was found in a male donor with ankylosing spondylitis or in good health (not recorded which). CDR3 nucleotide sequence: TGTGCCAGCAGCTTAGTCCAGGGTTATCGTACAGATACGCAGTATTTT. Protein product: CASSLVQGYRTDTQYF.